This T cell receptor (beta chain) was recorded in a study of T cell responses to AZD1222 COVID-19 vaccine. General study points: Baseline seropositives among AZD1222 recipients totaled only six or seven. Spike-wide vaccine-associated CD4 TCRs dominated at 160-218 and 743-854.

Some second doses came at about 4 weeks and others at about 12 weeks; these were pooled. Notes on this clone: The antigen remains undetermined.

Profiling relied on immunoSEQ multiplex PCR, and the TCRdb table lists in-frame clones only, not all of them. The sample has fewer than 85,000 clones, 70% to 90% seen once. The length of the CDR3 is 15 residues. The V and J ends lost 5 bases and 2 bases, in that order; junction bases with no gene match: 6. Germline V gives CDR1 LNHDA, CDR2 SQIVND (reference sequence). This TCR was sampled from an adult who received the AZD1222 COVID-19 vaccine. Sequencing used peripheral blood, obtained 28 days after the second AZD1222 dose. The chain has TRBV19 and TRBJ1-5; 7 bases align to TRBD1. Written as DNA, the CDR3 is TGTGCCAGTAGTTCGCAGGGGGATGGCAATCAGCCCCAGCATTTT. Protein product: CASSSQGDGNQPQHF.